One sample yielded the 5 T cell receptor beta chains listed below, sequenced in a study of T cell responses to AZD1222 COVID-19 vaccine. Profiling relied on immunoSEQ multiplex PCR, and the TCRdb table lists in-frame clones only, not all of them. This sample yields around 150,000 clones, of which roughly 94% are seen a single time; 1% to 1.5% belongs to the top ten. The sample in question was peripheral blood, obtained 28 days after the second AZD1222 dose. These receptors were collected from an adult who received the AZD1222 COVID-19 vaccine.

CDR3 region: CASTEGGGIQYF. The CDR3 DNA sequence: TGTGCCAGCACGGAGGGGGGAGGCATTCAGTACTTC. The genes are TRBV28 and TRBJ2-4; D could derive from TRBD1 or TRBD2 (6 bases each). Deletions cut 7 bases from V and 9 bases from J, with 13 bases between. This CDR3 spans 12 amino acids. CDR1 is MDHEN, CDR2 SYDVKM, per germline.

The chain links TRBV6-5 to TRBJ2-2; D is undetermined. This CDR3 contains 13 residues. The germline gives CDR1 MNHEY, CDR2 SVGAGI. Trimming left V 11 bases short and J 3 bases short, with 13 bases between. For the CDR3, the DNA is TGTGCCTCTCGGCTGAAGCACACCGGGGAGCTGTTTTTT. This sequence encodes CASRLKHTGELFF.

The rearrangement links TRBV7-3 to TRBJ2-1; 12 bases are shared with TRBD1. The germline gives CDR1 SGHTA, CDR2 FQGTGA. The J segment lost 7 bases and the V segment lost 5 bases, leaving 6 bases of the junction unmatched. The CDR3 loop spans 15 amino acids. CDR3: CASSEPGQGANEQFF. In nucleotides, the CDR3 is TGTGCCAGCAGCGAACCGGGACAGGGGGCGAATGAGCAGTTCTTC.

CDR3 in amino acids: CASSPGQTYEQYF. The CDR3 bases are TGTGCCAGCAGCCCGGGACAGACCTACGAGCAGTACTTC. The chain uses TRBV5-6 and TRBJ2-7; 7 bases line up with TRBD1. The CDR3 length is 13 residues. V was clipped by 4 bases and J by 2 bases; unmatched bases: 3. The germline CDR1 and CDR2 sequences are SGHDT and YYEEEE.

This chain uses TRBV30 with TRBJ1-5; a possible D gene is TRBD1 (5 bases). Germline loops: CDR1 GTSNPN, CDR2 SVGIG (reference sequence). The CDR3 runs to 13 residues. Between the trimmed V and J ends, which lost 2 bases and 4 bases, there was a span of 9 bases. The CDR3 bases are TGTGCCTGGAGTAACGGGGGTAATCAGCCCCAGCATTTT. Its protein is CAWSNGGNQPQHF.